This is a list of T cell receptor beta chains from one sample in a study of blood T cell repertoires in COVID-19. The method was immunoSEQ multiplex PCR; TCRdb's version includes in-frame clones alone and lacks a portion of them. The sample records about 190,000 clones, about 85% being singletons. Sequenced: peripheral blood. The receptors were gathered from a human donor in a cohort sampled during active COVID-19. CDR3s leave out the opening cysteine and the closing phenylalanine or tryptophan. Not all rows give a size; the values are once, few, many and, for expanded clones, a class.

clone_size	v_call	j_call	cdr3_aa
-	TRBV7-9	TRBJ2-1	ASRDSYNEQF
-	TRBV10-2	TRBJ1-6	ASSSVPIFSPLH
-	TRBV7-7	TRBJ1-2	ASSLGPCGSPESYGYT
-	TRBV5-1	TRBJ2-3	ASSWSGTSGRDTQY
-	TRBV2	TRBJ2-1	ASSGKVGTRPYNEQF
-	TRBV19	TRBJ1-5	ASSNPGQGWGNQPQH
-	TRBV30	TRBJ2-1	AWSGLAGGSSYNEQF
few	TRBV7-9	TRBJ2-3	ASSLGDRGTQY
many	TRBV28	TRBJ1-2	ASSPGGRWVGYT
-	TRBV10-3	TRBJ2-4	AISAQGGIQY
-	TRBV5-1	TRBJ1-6	ASSTIPGTSDSPLH
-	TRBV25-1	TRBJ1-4	ASSEQGAKLF
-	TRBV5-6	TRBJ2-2	ASSLGLAGTGELF
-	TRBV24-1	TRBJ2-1	ATSDAYGGVSRF
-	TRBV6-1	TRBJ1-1	ASSVEDRGPLNTEAF
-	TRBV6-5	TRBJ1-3	ASSGHSSGNTIY
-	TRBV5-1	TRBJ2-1	ASSSTSGRIDEQF
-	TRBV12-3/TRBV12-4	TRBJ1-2	ASSLDSERGYT